The TCR beta chain described here comes from a study of Ad26.COV2.S vaccination and SARS-CoV-2 variants. General study findings and limits: Quantification of TCR breadth and depth may have yielded underestimates of total T cell responses.

CDR1 and CDR2 (germline): LNHDA, SQIVND (reference sequence). V was pared by 2 bases and J by 0 bases, with 8 bases between. The length of the CDR3 is 15 residues. Profiling relied on immunoSEQ multiplex PCR, and the TCRdb table lists in-frame clones only, not all of them. The table includes about 350,000 clones, around 89% detected once. Treatment specified: 15 to 20 received Ad26.COV2.S at low or high dose, single or two shots; 5 received placebo; per-sample allocation not given. Following the first vaccine or placebo injection, samples were taken on day 63. A remark on this clone: No antigen is known for it.

This sequence originates from a person between 18 and 65 years old who received the Ad26.COV2.S COVID-19 vaccine or a placebo. Here the sequenced sample was peripheral blood, taken in a trial of Ad26.COV2.S vaccine versus placebo. The rearrangement links TRBV19 to TRBJ1-5; no definite D call. The CDR3 DNA follows: TGTGCCAGTAGTATATCAACCTATAGCAATCAGCCCCAGCATTTT. Translated, it gives CASSISTYSNQPQHF.